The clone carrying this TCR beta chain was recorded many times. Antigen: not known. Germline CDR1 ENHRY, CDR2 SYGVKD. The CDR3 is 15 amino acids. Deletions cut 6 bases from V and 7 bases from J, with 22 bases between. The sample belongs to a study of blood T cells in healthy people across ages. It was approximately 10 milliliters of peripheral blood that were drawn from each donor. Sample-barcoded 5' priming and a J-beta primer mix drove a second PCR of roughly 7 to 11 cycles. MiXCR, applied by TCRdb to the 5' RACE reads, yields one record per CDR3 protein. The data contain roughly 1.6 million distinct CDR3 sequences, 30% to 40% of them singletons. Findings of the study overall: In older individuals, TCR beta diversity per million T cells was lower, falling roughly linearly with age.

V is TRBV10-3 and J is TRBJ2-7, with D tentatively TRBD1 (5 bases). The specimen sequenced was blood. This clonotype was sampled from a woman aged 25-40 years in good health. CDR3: CAISQSNDRPWEQYF. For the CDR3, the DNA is TGTGCCATCAGCCAATCAAACGACAGACCATGGGAGCAGTACTTC.